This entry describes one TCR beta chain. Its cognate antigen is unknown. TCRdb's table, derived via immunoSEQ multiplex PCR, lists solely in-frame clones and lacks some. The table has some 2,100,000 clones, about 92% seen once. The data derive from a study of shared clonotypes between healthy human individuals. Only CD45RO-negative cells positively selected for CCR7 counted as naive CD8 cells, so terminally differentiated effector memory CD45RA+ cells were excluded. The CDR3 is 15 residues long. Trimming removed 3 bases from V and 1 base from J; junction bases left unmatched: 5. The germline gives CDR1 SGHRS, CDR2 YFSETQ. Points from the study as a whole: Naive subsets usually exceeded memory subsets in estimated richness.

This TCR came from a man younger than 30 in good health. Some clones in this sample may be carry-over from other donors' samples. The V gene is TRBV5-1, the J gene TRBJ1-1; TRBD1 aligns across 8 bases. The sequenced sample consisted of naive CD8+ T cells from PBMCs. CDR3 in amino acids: CASSWWTGSNTEAFF. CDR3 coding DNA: TGCGCCAGCAGCTGGTGGACAGGGTCGAACACTGAAGCTTTCTTT.